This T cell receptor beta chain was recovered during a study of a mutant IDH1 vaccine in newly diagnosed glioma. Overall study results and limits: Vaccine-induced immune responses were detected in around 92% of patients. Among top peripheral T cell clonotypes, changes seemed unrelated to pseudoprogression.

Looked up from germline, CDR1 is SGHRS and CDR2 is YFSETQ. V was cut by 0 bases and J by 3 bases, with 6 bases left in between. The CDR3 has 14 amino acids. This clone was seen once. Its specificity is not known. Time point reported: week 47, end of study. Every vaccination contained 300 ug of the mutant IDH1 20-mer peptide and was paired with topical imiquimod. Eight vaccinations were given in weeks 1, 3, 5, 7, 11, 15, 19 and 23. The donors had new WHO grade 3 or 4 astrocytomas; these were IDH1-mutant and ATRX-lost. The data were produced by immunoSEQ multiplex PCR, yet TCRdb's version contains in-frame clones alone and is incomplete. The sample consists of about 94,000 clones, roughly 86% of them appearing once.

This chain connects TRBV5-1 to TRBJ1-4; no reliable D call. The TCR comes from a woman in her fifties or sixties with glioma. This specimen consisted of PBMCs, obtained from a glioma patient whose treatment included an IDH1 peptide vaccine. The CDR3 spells CASSLERANEKLFF. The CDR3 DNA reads TGCGCCAGCAGCTTGGAGAGGGCTAATGAAAAACTGTTTTTT.